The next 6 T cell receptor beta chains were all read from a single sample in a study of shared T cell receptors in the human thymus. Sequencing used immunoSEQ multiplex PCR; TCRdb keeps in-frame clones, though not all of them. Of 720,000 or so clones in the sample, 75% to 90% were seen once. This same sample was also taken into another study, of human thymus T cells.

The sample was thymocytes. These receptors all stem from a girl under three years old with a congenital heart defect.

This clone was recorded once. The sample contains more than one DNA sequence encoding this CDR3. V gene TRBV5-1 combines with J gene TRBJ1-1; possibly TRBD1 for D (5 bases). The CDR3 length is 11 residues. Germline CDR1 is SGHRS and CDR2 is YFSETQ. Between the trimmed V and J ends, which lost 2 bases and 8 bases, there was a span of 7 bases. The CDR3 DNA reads TGCGCCAGCAGCTTAGGGGCAGAAGCTTTCTTT. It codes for CASSLGAEAFF.

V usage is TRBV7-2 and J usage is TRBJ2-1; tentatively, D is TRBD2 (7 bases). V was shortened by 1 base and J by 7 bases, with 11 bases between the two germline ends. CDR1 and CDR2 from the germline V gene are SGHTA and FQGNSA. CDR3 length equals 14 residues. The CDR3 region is CASSLEGGQNEQFF. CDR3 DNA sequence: TGTGCCAGCAGCTTAGAGGGGGGGCAGAATGAGCAGTTCTTC. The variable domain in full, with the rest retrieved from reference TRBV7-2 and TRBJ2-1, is GAGVSQSPSNKVTEKGKDVELRCDPISGHTALYWYRQSLGQGLEFLIYFQGNSAPDKSGLPSDRFSAERTGGSVSTLTIQRTQQEDSAVYLCASSLEGGQNEQFFGPGTRLTVL.

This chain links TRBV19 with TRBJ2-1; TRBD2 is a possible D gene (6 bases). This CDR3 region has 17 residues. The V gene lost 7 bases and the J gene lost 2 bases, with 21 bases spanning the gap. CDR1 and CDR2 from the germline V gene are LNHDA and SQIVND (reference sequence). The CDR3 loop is CASTNGGIVGPYNEQFF. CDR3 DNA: TGTGCCAGTACCAATGGGGGGATTGTGGGCCCCTACAATGAGCAGTTCTTC.

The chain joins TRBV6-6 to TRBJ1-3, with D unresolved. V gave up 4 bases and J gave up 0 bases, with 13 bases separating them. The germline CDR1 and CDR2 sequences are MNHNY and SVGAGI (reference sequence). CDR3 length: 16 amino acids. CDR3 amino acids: CASSFRERLSGNTIYF. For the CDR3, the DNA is TGTGCCAGCAGTTTCCGGGAACGGCTCTCTGGAAACACCATATATTTT.

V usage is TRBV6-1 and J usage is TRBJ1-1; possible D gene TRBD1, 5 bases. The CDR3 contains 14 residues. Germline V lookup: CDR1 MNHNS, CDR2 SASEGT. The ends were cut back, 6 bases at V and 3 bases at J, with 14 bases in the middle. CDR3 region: CASSTREGDTEAFF. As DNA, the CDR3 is TGTGCCAGCAGCACCAGGGAAGGAGACACTGAAGCTTTCTTT.

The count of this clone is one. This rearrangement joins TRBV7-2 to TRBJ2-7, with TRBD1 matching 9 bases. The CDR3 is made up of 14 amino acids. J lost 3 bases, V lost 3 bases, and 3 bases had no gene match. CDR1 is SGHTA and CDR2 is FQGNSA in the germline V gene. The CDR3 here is CASSFKTGGYEQYF. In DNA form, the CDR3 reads TGTGCCAGCAGCTTCAAGACAGGGGGCTACGAGCAGTACTTC. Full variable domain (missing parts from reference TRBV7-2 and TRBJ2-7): GAGVSQSPSNKVTEKGKDVELRCDPISGHTALYWYRQSLGQGLEFLIYFQGNSAPDKSGLPSDRFSAERTGGSVSTLTIQRTQQEDSAVYLCASSFKTGGYEQYFGPGTRLTVT.